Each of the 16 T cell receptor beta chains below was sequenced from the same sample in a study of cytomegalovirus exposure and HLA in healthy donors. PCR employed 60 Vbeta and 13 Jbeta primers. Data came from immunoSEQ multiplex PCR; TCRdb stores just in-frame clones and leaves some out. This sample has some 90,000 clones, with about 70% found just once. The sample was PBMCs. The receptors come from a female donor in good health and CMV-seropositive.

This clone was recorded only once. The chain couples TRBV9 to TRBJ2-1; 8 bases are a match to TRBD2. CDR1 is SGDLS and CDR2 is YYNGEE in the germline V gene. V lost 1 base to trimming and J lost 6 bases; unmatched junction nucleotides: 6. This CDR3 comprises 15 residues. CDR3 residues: CASSVRAGVFNEQFF. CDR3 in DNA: TGTGCCAGCAGCGTAAGAGCGGGAGTTTTCAATGAGCAGTTCTTC.

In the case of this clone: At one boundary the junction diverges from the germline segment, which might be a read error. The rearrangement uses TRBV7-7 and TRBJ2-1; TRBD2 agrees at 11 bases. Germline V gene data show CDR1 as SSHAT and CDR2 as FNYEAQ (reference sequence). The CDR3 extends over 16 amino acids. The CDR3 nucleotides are TGTGCTAGCAGCCCCCGTAGCGGGGGGGTCTGGGATGAGCAGTTCTTC. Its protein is CASSPRSGGVWDEQFF. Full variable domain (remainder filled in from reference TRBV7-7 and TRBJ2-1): GAGVSQSPRYKVTKRGQDVTLRCDPISSHATLYWYQQALGQGPEFLTYFNYEAQPDKSGLPSDRFSAERPEGSISTLTIQRTEQRDSAMYRCASSPRSGGVWDEQFFGPGTRLTVL.

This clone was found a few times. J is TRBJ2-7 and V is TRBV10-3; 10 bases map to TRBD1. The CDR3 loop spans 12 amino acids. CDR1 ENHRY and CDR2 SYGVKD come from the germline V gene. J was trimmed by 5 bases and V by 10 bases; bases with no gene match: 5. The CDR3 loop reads CATRDRGNEQYF. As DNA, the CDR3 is TGTGCCACCCGGGACAGGGGCAACGAGCAGTACTTC.

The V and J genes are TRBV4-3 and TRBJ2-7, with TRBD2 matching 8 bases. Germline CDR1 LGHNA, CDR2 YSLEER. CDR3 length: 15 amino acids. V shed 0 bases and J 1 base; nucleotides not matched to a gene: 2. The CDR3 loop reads CASSQELAESYEQYF. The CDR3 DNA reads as TGCGCCAGCAGCCAAGAACTAGCGGAGTCCTACGAGCAGTACTTC.

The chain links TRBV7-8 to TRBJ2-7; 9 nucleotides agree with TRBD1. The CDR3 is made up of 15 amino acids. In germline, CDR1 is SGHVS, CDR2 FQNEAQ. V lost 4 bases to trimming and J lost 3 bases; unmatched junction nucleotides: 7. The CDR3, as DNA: TGTGCCAGCAGCTCTTATGGACAGGGGAGCTACGAGCAGTACTTC. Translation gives CASSSYGQGSYEQYF.

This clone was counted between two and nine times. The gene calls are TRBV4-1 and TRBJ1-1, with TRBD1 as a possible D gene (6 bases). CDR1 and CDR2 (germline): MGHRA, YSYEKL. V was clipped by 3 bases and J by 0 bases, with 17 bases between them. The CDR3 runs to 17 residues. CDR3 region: CASSHYRALGVNTEAFF. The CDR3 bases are TGCGCCAGCAGCCATTACAGGGCCTTAGGGGTGAACACTGAAGCTTTCTTT.

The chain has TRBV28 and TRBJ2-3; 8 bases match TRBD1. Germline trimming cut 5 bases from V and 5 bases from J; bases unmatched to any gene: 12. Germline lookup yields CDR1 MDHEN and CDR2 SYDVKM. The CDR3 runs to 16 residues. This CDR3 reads CASSPLRGPEVDTQYF. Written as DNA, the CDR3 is TGTGCCAGCAGTCCCCTCAGGGGGCCGGAGGTAGATACGCAGTATTTT.

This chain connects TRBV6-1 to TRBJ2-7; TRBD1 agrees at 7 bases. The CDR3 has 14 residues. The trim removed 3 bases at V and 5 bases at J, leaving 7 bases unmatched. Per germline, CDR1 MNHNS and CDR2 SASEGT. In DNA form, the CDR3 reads TGTGCCAGCAGTGATAGACAGGGAACCCACGAGCAGTACTTC. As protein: CASSDRQGTHEQYF.

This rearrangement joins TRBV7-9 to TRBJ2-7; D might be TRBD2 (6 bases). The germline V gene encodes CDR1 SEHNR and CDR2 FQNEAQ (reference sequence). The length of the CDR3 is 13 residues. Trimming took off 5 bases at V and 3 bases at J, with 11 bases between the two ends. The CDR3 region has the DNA TGTGCCAGCAGCGGAGGGTTGGGCTACGAGCAGTACTTC. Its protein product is CASSGGLGYEQYF.

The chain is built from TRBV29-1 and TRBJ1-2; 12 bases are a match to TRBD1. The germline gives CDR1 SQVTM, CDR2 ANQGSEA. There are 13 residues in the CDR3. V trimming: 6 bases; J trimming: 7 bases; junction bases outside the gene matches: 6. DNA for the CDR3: TGCAGCGTACCGGGACAGGGGGCCGGTGGCTACACCTTC. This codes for CSVPGQGAGGYTF. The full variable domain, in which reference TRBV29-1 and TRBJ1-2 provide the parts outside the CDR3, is SAVISQKPSRDICQRGTSLTIQCQVDSQVTMMFWYRQQPGQSLTLIATANQGSEATYESGFVIDKFPISRPNLTFSTLTVSNMSPEDSSIYLCSVPGQGAGGYTFGSGTRLTVV.

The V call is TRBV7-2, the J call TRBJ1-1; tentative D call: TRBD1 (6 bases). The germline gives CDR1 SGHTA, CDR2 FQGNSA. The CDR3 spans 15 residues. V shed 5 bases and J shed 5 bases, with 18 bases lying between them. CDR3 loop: CASSLDRSQGTEAFF. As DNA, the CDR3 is TGTGCCAGCAGCCTCGACCGCTCACAGGGAACTGAAGCTTTCTTT.

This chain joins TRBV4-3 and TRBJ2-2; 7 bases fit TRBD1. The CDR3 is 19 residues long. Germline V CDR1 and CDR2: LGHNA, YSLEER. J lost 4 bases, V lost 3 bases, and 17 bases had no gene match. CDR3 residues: CASSQYSMTGQGSTGELFF. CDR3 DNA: TGCGCCAGCAGCCAGTATAGTATGACAGGGCAAGGGAGCACCGGGGAGCTGTTTTTT.

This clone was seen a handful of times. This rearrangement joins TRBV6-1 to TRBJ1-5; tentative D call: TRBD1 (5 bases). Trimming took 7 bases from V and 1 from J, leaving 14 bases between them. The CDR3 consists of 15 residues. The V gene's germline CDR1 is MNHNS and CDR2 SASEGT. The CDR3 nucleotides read TGTGCCAGCAACGTGGAGGGGATGAGCAATCAGCCCCAGCATTTT. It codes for CASNVEGMSNQPQHF.

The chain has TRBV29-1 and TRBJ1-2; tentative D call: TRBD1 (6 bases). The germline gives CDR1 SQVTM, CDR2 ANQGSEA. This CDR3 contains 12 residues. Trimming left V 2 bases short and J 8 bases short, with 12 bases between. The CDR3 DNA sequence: TGCAGCGTTGAAAGGGGCAGGGGAGGCTACACCTTC. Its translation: CSVERGRGGYTF.

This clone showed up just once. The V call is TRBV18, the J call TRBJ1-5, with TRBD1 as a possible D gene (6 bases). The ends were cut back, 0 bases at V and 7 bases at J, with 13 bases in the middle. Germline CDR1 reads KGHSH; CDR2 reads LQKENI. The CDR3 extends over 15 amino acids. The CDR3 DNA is TGTGCCAGCTCACCACCTCCAGGGGAGAACCAGCCCCAGCATTTT. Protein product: CASSPPPGENQPQHF.

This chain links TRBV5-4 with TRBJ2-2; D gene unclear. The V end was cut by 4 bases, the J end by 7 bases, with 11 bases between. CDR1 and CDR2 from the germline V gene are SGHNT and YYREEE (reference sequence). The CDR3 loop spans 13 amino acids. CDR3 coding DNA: TGTGCCAGCAGCATAGTCGGCGGCGGGGAGCTGTTTTTT. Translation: CASSIVGGGELFF.